The 24 T cell receptor beta chains listed next were all sequenced from one sample in a study of blood T cell repertoires in COVID-19. The repertoire was sequenced with immunoSEQ multiplex PCR; TCRdb's copy has only in-frame clones and lacks some. The data show 75,000 to 100,000 clones, 86% seen once. Sequencing used peripheral blood. These receptors all stem from an elderly woman with acute or convalescent COVID-19.

The V and J genes are TRBV5-1 and TRBJ2-7; D is uncertain. The CDR3 sequence is 15 residues long. V lost 0 bases, J lost 1 base, and 11 bases lay in between. CDR1 and CDR2 (germline): SGHRS, YFSETQ. The CDR3 DNA sequence: TGCGCCAGCAGCTTGGACCCACAGTCGTCCTACGAGCAGTACTTC. The encoded protein is CASSLDPQSSYEQYF.

The chain recombines TRBV28 with TRBJ1-2; D perhaps matches TRBD1 (6 bases). V was clipped by 4 bases and J by 3 bases, with 15 bases between them. The CDR3 loop spans 15 amino acids. Germline-derived CDR1 and CDR2 are MDHEN and SYDVKM. The CDR3 DNA reads TGTGCCAGCAGTTCTCTCAGGGGAAGGGACTATGGCTACACCTTC. Translating gives CASSSLRGRDYGYTF.

This clone turned up a few times. This rearrangement joins TRBV10-3 to TRBJ1-1, with 7 nucleotides matching TRBD1. This CDR3 is 13 amino acids long. V lost 8 bases to trimming and J lost 0 bases; unmatched junction nucleotides: 3. CDR1 ENHRY and CDR2 SYGVKD come from the germline V gene. The CDR3 DNA reads TGTGCCATCGGGGGACAGATGAACACTGAAGCTTTCTTT. Residues: CAIGGQMNTEAFF.

The CDR3: CATSVRQMNTEAFF. CDR3 bases: TGTGCCACCAGCGTCCGACAAATGAACACTGAAGCTTTCTTT. This chain joins TRBV15 and TRBJ1-1; D gene unclear. The CDR3 runs to 14 residues. V dropped 5 bases and J dropped 0 bases, with 10 bases sitting between them. The germline gives CDR1 LNHNV, CDR2 YYDKDF (reference sequence).

The CDR3 protein is CASSANRETQYF. For the CDR3, the DNA is TGTGCCAGCAGCGCCAACAGGGAAACCCAGTACTTC. J is TRBJ2-5 and V is TRBV6-5, with a weak D call TRBD1 (6 bases). The germline V gene encodes CDR1 MNHEY and CDR2 SVGAGI. This CDR3 has 12 residues. Trimming stripped 6 bases from V and 8 bases from J, with 13 bases between.

V usage is TRBV18 and J usage is TRBJ2-7; 7 nucleotides match TRBD1. Germline V lookup: CDR1 KGHSH, CDR2 LQKENI. The CDR3 runs to 14 residues. Trimming took 6 bases from V and 0 from J; bases not matched to a gene: 5. Here the CDR3 reads CASSQGQNSYEQYF. The CDR3 DNA is TGTGCCAGCTCCCAGGGACAGAACTCCTACGAGCAGTACTTC.

Notes on this clone: One junction end disagrees with the germline gene, perhaps due to a read error. The V and J genes are TRBV11-2 and TRBJ2-7, with D possibly TRBD1 on 6 matching bases. The germline CDR1 and CDR2 sequences are SGHAT and FQNNGV. CDR3 length: 14 residues. For the CDR3, the DNA is TGTGCCAACAGCTTCGGACAGCAGGGCTACGAGCAGTACTTC. As protein: CANSFGQQGYEQYF. The entire variable domain, with the rest obtained from reference TRBV11-2 and TRBJ2-7, is as follows: EAGVAQSPRYKIIEKRQSVAFWCNPISGHATLYWYQQILGQGPKLLIQFQNNGVVDDSQLPKDRFSAERLKGVDSTLKIQPAKLEDSAVYLCANSFGQQGYEQYFGPGTRLTVT.

The chain joins TRBV6-5 to TRBJ1-5; TRBD1 agrees at 7 bases. This CDR3 comprises 14 residues. The ends lost 7 bases at V and 7 bases at J; junction bases unmatched: 10. Per germline, CDR1 MNHEY and CDR2 SVGAGI. The CDR3 protein is CASKMGQRDQPQHF. The CDR3 region has the DNA TGTGCCAGCAAAATGGGACAGAGAGACCAGCCCCAGCATTTT.

The gene calls are TRBV3-1 (or the pseudogene TRBV3-2) and TRBJ1-1; 8 bases agree with TRBD1. Losses at the gene ends were 4 bases for V and 1 base for J; bases not matched to a gene: 8. This CDR3 spans 16 amino acids. The germline gives CDR1 LGHDT, CDR2 YNNKEL (reference sequence). This chain's CDR3 is CASSPYTGGWNTEAFF. The CDR3 nucleotides read TGTGCCAGCAGCCCCTACACAGGGGGTTGGAACACTGAAGCTTTCTTT.

J is TRBJ1-5 and V is TRBV19; D may be TRBD1 (6 bases). Germline values: CDR1 LNHDA, CDR2 SQIVND (reference sequence). The CDR3 extends over 16 amino acids. Trimming removed 6 bases from V and 4 bases from J, with 19 bases in between. Here the CDR3 reads CASSNRTVGGNQPQHF. The CDR3 DNA sequence: TGTGCCAGTAGCAACCGGACAGTAGGTGGGAATCAGCCCCAGCATTTT. The full variable domain, completed using reference TRBV19 and TRBJ1-5, is DGGITQSPKYLFRKEGQNVTLSCEQNLNHDAMYWYRQDPGQGLRLIYYSQIVNDFQKGDIAEGYSVSREKKESFPLTVTSAQKNPTAFYLCASSNRTVGGNQPQHFGDGTRLSIL.

The genes are TRBV21-1 and TRBJ2-1; TRBD1 was called by the table and not checked on the DNA. TRBV21-1 is designated a pseudogene. This CDR3 has 15 residues. The CDR3 DNA reads as TGTGCCAGCAGCAAATGGCTTATCTCCTACAATGAGCAGTTCTTC. This sequence encodes CASSKWLISYNEQFF.

The table lists this clone with a count of one. The genes are TRBV6-6 and TRBJ2-1; 11 bases fit TRBD1. The CDR3 has 16 residues. Trimming cost V 6 bases and J 9 bases; bases outside gene matches: 13. Germline V gene lookup returns CDR1 MNHNY and CDR2 SVGAGI (reference sequence). This CDR3 is CASSSPDRGPLGEQFF. In DNA, the CDR3 is TGTGCCAGCAGCTCGCCGGACAGGGGGCCCCTCGGTGAGCAGTTCTTC.

This clone was seen only a few times. The chain links TRBV3-1 (or the pseudogene TRBV3-2) to TRBJ2-7; D unresolved. CDR3 length equals 12 residues. Germline lookup yields CDR1 LGHDT and CDR2 YNNKEL (reference sequence). V lost 4 bases and J lost 4, with 8 bases in between. This CDR3 reads CASSRYSYEQYF. The CDR3, as DNA: TGTGCCAGCAGCCGTTACAGTTACGAGCAGTACTTC.

This chain uses TRBV5-1 with TRBJ2-1; TRBD1 agrees at 7 bases. Germline lookup yields CDR1 SGHRS and CDR2 YFSETQ. Trimming removed 4 bases from V and 3 bases from J; junction bases left unmatched: 10. The CDR3 length is 16 residues. This CDR3 reads CASSPGRRQGYNEQFF. CDR3 DNA: TGCGCCAGCAGCCCGGGCCGGCGACAGGGCTACAATGAGCAGTTCTTC.

The chain links TRBV5-4 to TRBJ2-5, with 8 positions matching TRBD2. The CDR3 loop spans 15 amino acids. With 4 bases clipped from V and 1 base from J, the junction kept 6 bases outside the gene matches. Germline CDR1 is SGHNT and CDR2 is YYREEE (reference sequence). The DNA of the CDR3 is TGTGCCAGCAGCCCGACGGGGGGGCCCCAAGAGACCCAGTACTTC. As protein: CASSPTGGPQETQYF.

V is TRBV3-1 (or the pseudogene TRBV3-2) and J is TRBJ2-7, with 9 bases aligning to TRBD1. The V segment lost 5 bases and the J segment 2 bases; nucleotides outside the gene matches: 7. CDR3 size: 15 residues. Germline CDR1 LGHDT, CDR2 YNNKEL (reference sequence). DNA of the CDR3: TGTGCCAGCAGCGGGGGACAGGGAAAAACCTACGAGCAGTACTTC. Its protein product is CASSGGQGKTYEQYF.

This clone was counted between two and nine times. V and J are TRBV2 and TRBJ2-7, with D tentatively TRBD2 (6 bases). CDR1 and CDR2 from the germline V gene are SNHLY and FYNNEI. This CDR3 is built from 12 residues. Trimming stripped 8 bases from V and 2 bases from J, with 10 bases between. The CDR3 is CASCGEPYEQYF. DNA for the CDR3: TGTGCCAGCTGCGGGGAACCCTACGAGCAGTACTTC.

V is TRBV19 and J is TRBJ1-2, with 9 bases identical to TRBD1. The germline V gene has CDR1 LNHDA and CDR2 SQIVND (reference sequence). V dropped 5 bases and J dropped 5; count of bases not matched to a gene: 9. The CDR3 runs to 15 residues. The CDR3 spells CASSDRTGVRYGYTF. CDR3 nucleotide sequence: TGTGCCAGTAGTGACCGGACAGGGGTTCGGTATGGCTACACCTTC.

The chain joins TRBV19 to TRBJ2-2; a weak D match, TRBD2 (6 bases). V was clipped by 6 bases and J by 2 bases, with 13 bases between them. Germline-derived CDR1 and CDR2 are LNHDA and SQIVND (reference sequence). The CDR3 has 15 amino acids. Written as DNA, the CDR3 is TGTGCCAGTAGACCGCCGGGACTTAACACCGGGGAGCTGTTTTTT. This codes for CASRPPGLNTGELFF.

The count of this clone is one. The chain uses TRBV18 and TRBJ2-7; 9 bases map to TRBD1. This CDR3 spans 14 amino acids. V dropped 1 base and J dropped 3; count of bases not matched to a gene: 1. Germline assignment: CDR1 KGHSH and CDR2 LQKENI. The CDR3 reads CASSPLTGGYEQYF. As DNA, the CDR3 is TGTGCCAGCTCACCACTGACAGGGGGCTACGAGCAGTACTTC.

This clone occurred once. The chain uses TRBV6-5 and TRBJ1-2; perhaps TRBD1 as D (6 bases). The V end lost 0 bases, the J end lost 5 bases, and 13 bases lay between the germline ends. This CDR3 has 15 amino acids. In germline, CDR1 is MNHEY, CDR2 SVGAGI. The CDR3, as DNA: TGTGCCAGCAGTTACTCGACAGGCGGGTTTTATGGCTACACCTTC. This codes for CASSYSTGGFYGYTF.

The J gene is TRBJ1-6, the V gene TRBV5-1, with a possible D match to TRBD1 (6 bases). Germline values: CDR1 SGHRS, CDR2 YFSETQ. Trimming took off 6 bases at V and 7 bases at J, with 14 bases between the two ends. CDR3 size: 14 residues. Written as DNA, the CDR3 is TGCGCCAGCAAACAGGGTCGAGGAAATTCACCCCTCCACTTT. Amino acid sequence: CASKQGRGNSPLHF.

V usage is TRBV5-1 and J usage is TRBJ2-2; 8 bases line up with TRBD2. The CDR3 sequence is 15 residues long. Germline trimming cut 4 bases from V and 7 bases from J; bases unmatched to any gene: 9. The V gene's germline CDR1 is SGHRS and CDR2 YFSETQ. This chain's CDR3 is CASSLRTSLGGELFF. The DNA of the CDR3 is TGCGCCAGCAGCCTCCGGACTAGCTTGGGCGGGGAGCTGTTTTTT.

This chain links TRBV21-1 with TRBJ2-3; the D call TRBD2 from the table was never checked on the DNA. TRBV21-1 is labeled a pseudogene. This CDR3 is 14 amino acids long. The CDR3 is CAPPAGGLTDTQYF. CDR3 sequence (DNA): TGTGCACCCCCGGCGGGGGGCCTCACAGATACGCAGTATTTT.